Shown below are 11 T cell receptor beta chains from a single sample sequenced in a study of shared clonotypes between healthy human individuals (TCRdb year 2020). CD8 naive samples consisted of CD45RO-negative cells that were positively selected for CCR7, yielding a CD45RA+CCR7+ population without TemRA cells. Library preparation used the immunoSEQ multiplex PCR assay. TCRdb mirrors the immuneACCESS table, restricted to in-frame sequences. Some clones are absent from its copies; in checked studies, under half trace to an unresolved V gene, and the reason for the others is unknown. The sample table holds 750,000 to 1,000,000 clones, of which 92% were seen once. About 25% of the sample belongs to the ten largest clones. The sequenced material came from naive CD8+ T cells sorted from blood. The cell subset or site label, read with the paper, signifies: CD45RA+CCR7+. The source of these receptors is a man aged 30-40 years in good health.

The chain uses TRBV15 and TRBJ2-7; D could derive from TRBD1 or TRBD2 (5 bases each). Germline V gene lookup returns CDR1 LNHNV and CDR2 YYDKDF (reference sequence). The CDR3 spans 14 residues. The ends were cut back, 5 bases at V and 3 bases at J, with 14 bases in the middle. CDR3 in amino acids: CATSLGRGSYEQYF. The CDR3 DNA sequence: TGTGCCACCAGCCTGGGACGGGGAAGCTACGAGCAGTACTTC.

Only one count was recorded for this clone. This chain uses TRBV13 with TRBJ1-1; D is uncertain. The ends were cut back, 5 bases at V and 4 bases at J, with 20 bases in the middle. Germline assignment: CDR1 PRHDT and CDR2 FYEKMQ (reference sequence). The CDR3 loop spans 16 amino acids. The CDR3 region has the DNA TGTGCCAGCAGCCCCCAGATCAGTGCGTGGGCCACTGAAGCTTTCTTT. It encodes CASSPQISAWATEAFF.

Comments on this clone: This sample includes further DNA sequences coding for the same CDR3. This chain joins TRBV27 and TRBJ2-7; 9 bases are a match to TRBD2. Trimming cost V 5 bases and J 2 bases; bases outside gene matches: 4. CDR1 and CDR2 from the germline V gene are MNHEY and SMNVEV (reference sequence). This CDR3 has 14 amino acids. The CDR3 nucleotides are TGTGCCAGCAGTCTAGCGGGATTTCCCTACGAGCAGTACTTC. It codes for CASSLAGFPYEQYF.

The genes are TRBV5-1 and TRBJ2-4; 11 bases are shared with TRBD2. Germline trimming cut 0 bases from V and 1 base from J; bases unmatched to any gene: 9. Germline V gene data show CDR1 as SGHRS and CDR2 as YFSETQ. CDR3 length: 19 residues. CDR3 in DNA: TGCGCCAGCAGCTTGGAGCTAGCGGGAGGTCTTGGGGCCAAAAACATTCAGTACTTC. Translation gives CASSLELAGGLGAKNIQYF.

This clone has only one observation. The gene calls are TRBV27 and TRBJ1-4; D gene unclear. From germline, CDR1 is MNHEY and CDR2 SMNVEV (reference sequence). This CDR3 is 12 amino acids long. V lost 6 bases to trimming and J lost 8 bases, with 10 bases between them. Here the CDR3 reads CASSHPKEKLFF. CDR3 DNA sequence: TGTGCCAGCAGCCACCCCAAGGAAAAACTGTTTTTT.

The chain carries TRBV15 and TRBJ2-1, with D possibly matching TRBD1 (6 bases). The V gene's germline CDR1 is LNHNV and CDR2 YYDKDF (reference sequence). V was clipped by 1 base and J by 5 bases, with 12 bases between them. The CDR3 contains 15 residues. CDR3 DNA: TGTGCCACCAGCAGAGCAGGGGTCTATAACAATGAGCAGTTCTTC. Protein sequence: CATSRAGVYNNEQFF.

CDR3: CASSPTGVEQYF. DNA of the CDR3: TGTGCCAGCAGCCCGACGGGGGTCGAGCAGTACTTC. This sequence joins TRBV9 and TRBJ2-7, with D perhaps TRBD2 (6 bases). The CDR3 runs 12 residues. In germline, CDR1 is SGDLS, CDR2 YYNGEE. Deletions cut 4 bases from V and 6 bases from J, with 11 bases between.

This clone was observed a handful of times. J is TRBJ1-3 and V is TRBV10-1; D remains unclear. From germline, CDR1 is WNHNN and CDR2 SYGVQD (reference sequence). The CDR3 consists of 17 residues. V was clipped by 6 bases and J by 0 bases, with 18 bases between them. This chain's CDR3 is CASRTQKHLPSGNTIYF. CDR3 sequence (DNA): TGCGCCAGCAGGACACAGAAGCACTTACCCTCTGGAAACACCATATATTTT.

A word on this clone: Distinct nucleotide sequences in the sample also encode this CDR3. The CDR3 DNA follows: TGTGCCAGCAGCCCCCGGGACAGGGCCTACGAGCAGTACTTC. Translating gives CASSPRDRAYEQYF. This chain connects TRBV7-9 to TRBJ2-7; 9 bases are a match to TRBD1. With V trimmed by 5 bases and J by 2 bases, 4 bases remained unmatched. There are 14 residues in the CDR3. Germline V gene data show CDR1 as SEHNR and CDR2 as FQNEAQ (reference sequence). The full variable domain, rest sourced from reference TRBV7-9 and TRBJ2-7, is DTGVSQNPRHKITKRGQNVTFRCDPISEHNRLYWYRQTLGQGPEFLTYFQNEAQLEKSRLLSDRFSAERPKGSFSTLEIQRTEQGDSAMYLCASSPRDRAYEQYFGPGTRLTVT.

The chain couples TRBV13 to TRBJ2-1; 15 positions match TRBD2. Trimming at V came to 5 bases and at J to 4 bases, leaving 0 bases not matched to a gene. The germline gives CDR1 PRHDT, CDR2 FYEKMQ (reference sequence). The CDR3 has 15 amino acids. CDR3 coding DNA: TGTGCCAGCAGCGGACTAGCGGGAGGGTACAATGAGCAGTTCTTC. Amino acids: CASSGLAGGYNEQFF.

CDR3 region: CASSFDSNNEQFF. In DNA form, the CDR3 reads TGTGCCAGCAGTTTCGATTCTAACAATGAGCAGTTCTTC. The V call is TRBV27, the J call TRBJ2-1; D remains unclear. Trimming took 3 bases from V and 5 from J, leaving 8 bases between them. The CDR3 consists of 13 residues. The germline CDR1 and CDR2 sequences are MNHEY and SMNVEV (reference sequence).